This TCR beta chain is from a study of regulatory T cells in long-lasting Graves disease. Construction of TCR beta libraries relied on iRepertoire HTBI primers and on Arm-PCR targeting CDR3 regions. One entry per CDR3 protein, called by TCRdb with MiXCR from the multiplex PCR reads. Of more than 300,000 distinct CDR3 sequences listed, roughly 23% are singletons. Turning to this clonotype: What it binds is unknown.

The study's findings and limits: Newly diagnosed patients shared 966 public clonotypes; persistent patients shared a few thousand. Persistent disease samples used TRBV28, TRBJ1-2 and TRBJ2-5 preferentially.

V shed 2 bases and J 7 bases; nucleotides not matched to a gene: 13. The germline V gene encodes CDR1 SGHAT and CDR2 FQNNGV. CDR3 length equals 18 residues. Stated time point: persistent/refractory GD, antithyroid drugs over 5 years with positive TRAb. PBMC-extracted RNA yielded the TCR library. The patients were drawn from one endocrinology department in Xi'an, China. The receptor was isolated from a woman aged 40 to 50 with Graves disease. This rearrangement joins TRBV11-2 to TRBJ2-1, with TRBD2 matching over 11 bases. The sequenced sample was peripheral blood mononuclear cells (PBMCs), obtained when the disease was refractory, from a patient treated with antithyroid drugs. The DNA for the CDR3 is TGTGCCAGCAGCTTACGTCTAGCGGGAGGAAAAGTTCCAAATGAGCAGTTCTTC. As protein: CASSLRLAGGKVPNEQFF.